The 19 T cell receptor beta chains listed next were all sequenced from one sample in a study of blood T cell repertoires in COVID-19. The method was immunoSEQ multiplex PCR; TCRdb's version includes in-frame clones alone and lacks a portion of them. This table holds around 330,000 clones, around 88% found once. The sequenced material came from peripheral blood. All receptors come from a woman in her twenties or thirties with COVID-19, enrolled during active disease.

The CDR3 loop is CASSRRLSTNEKLFF. The CDR3 bases are TGTGCCAGCAGCCGCCGGTTATCAACTAATGAAAAACTGTTTTTT. The genes are TRBV2 and TRBJ1-4; no clear D. In germline, CDR1 is SNHLY, CDR2 FYNNEI. The V and J ends lost 6 bases and 0 bases respectively, with 11 bases between them. The CDR3 spans 15 residues.

The rearrangement links TRBV11-2 to TRBJ1-1; 7 nucleotides agree with TRBD1. The trim removed 7 bases at V and 8 bases at J, leaving 10 bases unmatched. The CDR3 runs to 13 residues. Germline CDR1 is SGHAT and CDR2 is FQNNGV. The CDR3 DNA follows: TGTGCCAGCACCCTGTCAGGGGGTTTGGAAGCTTTCTTT. Translated: CASTLSGGLEAFF.

The V gene is TRBV6-2 or TRBV6-3, the J gene TRBJ2-5, with 7 bases matching TRBD2. This CDR3 region has 15 residues. Germline CDR1 is MNHEY and CDR2 is SVGEGT. Trimming removed 0 bases from V and 2 bases from J; junction bases left unmatched: 3. The CDR3 here is CASSYSGGGQETQYF. The CDR3 DNA reads TGTGCCAGCAGTTACTCCGGCGGGGGACAAGAGACCCAGTACTTC.

This clone has only one observation. This CDR3 reads CASSRTGENSPLHF. The CDR3 nucleotides read TGCGCCAGCAGCCGGACAGGGGAGAATTCACCCCTCCACTTT. V and J are TRBV5-1 and TRBJ1-6; 9 bases match TRBD1. V dropped 4 bases and J dropped 7; count of bases not matched to a gene: 3. This CDR3 is built from 14 residues. Germline V gene lookup returns CDR1 SGHRS and CDR2 YFSETQ.

Turning to this clone: This sample includes further DNA sequences coding for the same CDR3. The V gene is TRBV2, the J gene TRBJ1-2; 8 bases agree with TRBD1. Germline loops: CDR1 SNHLY, CDR2 FYNNEI. The CDR3 is 13 residues long. V lost 5 bases, J lost 2 bases, and 1 base stayed unmatched. The CDR3 DNA reads TGTGCCAGCAGTAGACAGGGGAACTATGGCTACACCTTC. Translating it yields CASSRQGNYGYTF.

This chain links TRBV28 with TRBJ2-5, with 10 bases that match TRBD1. The CDR3 is made up of 15 amino acids. Germline V gene lookup returns CDR1 MDHEN and CDR2 SYDVKM. V was clipped by 6 bases and J by 3 bases; unmatched bases: 7. CDR3 residues: CASSRGGTGEETQYF. In nucleotides, the CDR3 is TGTGCCAGCAGCCGAGGAGGGACAGGGGAAGAGACCCAGTACTTC.

This chain uses TRBV6-5 with TRBJ1-2; D remains unclear. CDR1 and CDR2 (germline): MNHEY, SVGAGI. The CDR3 is made up of 14 amino acids. V dropped 6 bases and J dropped 6 bases, with 17 bases sitting between them. CDR3 sequence: CASSTSGRPNGYTF. CDR3 DNA sequence: TGTGCCAGCAGCACCTCGGGGAGGCCCAATGGCTACACCTTC.

This chain links TRBV7-2 with TRBJ2-1; 9 bases agree with TRBD1. V was pared by 3 bases and J by 10 bases, with 13 bases of the junction left unmatched. The CDR3 extends over 16 amino acids. CDR1 SGHTA and CDR2 FQGNSA come from the germline V gene. CDR3 sequence: CASSFSGQGPGFEQFF. CDR3 in DNA: TGTGCCAGCAGCTTTTCTGGACAGGGGCCAGGGTTCGAGCAGTTCTTC.

This chain connects TRBV6-5 to TRBJ2-1; D perhaps matches TRBD2 (6 bases). The CDR3 runs 16 residues. Germline V gene data show CDR1 as MNHEY and CDR2 as SVGAGI. Trimming stripped 2 bases from V and 4 bases from J, with 15 bases between. The CDR3: CASSYEGGALYNEQFF. The CDR3 coding sequence is TGTGCCAGCAGTTACGAGGGCGGGGCCCTTTACAATGAGCAGTTCTTC.

CDR3 in amino acids: CASSTRPGQTGTNYGYTF. For the CDR3, the DNA is TGTGCCAGCAGCACCCGCCCCGGCCAGACAGGGACCAACTATGGCTACACCTTC. The rearrangement uses TRBV7-2 and TRBJ1-2, with 7 nucleotides matching TRBD1. Germline CDR1 SGHTA, CDR2 FQGNSA. After removal of 5 bases from V and 2 bases from J, the junction contained 17 bases not matched to a gene. The CDR3 totals 18 residues.

J is TRBJ1-1 and V is TRBV19, with D possibly being TRBD1 (5 bases). V lost 3 bases and J lost 5, with 13 bases in between. The CDR3 is made up of 14 amino acids. Germline CDR1 is LNHDA and CDR2 is SQIVND (reference sequence). CDR3 protein: CASSISPGQTEAFF. The DNA for the CDR3 is TGTGCCAGTAGTATTAGCCCCGGACAAACTGAAGCTTTCTTT.

The gene calls are TRBV7-2 and TRBJ2-5, with 7 bases lining up with TRBD1. Unmatched junction bases numbered 2, after V lost 3 bases and J lost 4 bases. In germline, CDR1 is SGHTA, CDR2 FQGNSA. The CDR3 spans 13 residues. The CDR3 is CASSFTGVETQYF. For the CDR3, the DNA is TGTGCCAGCAGCTTCACAGGGGTAGAGACCCAGTACTTC. Drawing the rest from reference TRBV7-2 and TRBJ2-5, the complete variable domain is GAGVSQSPSNKVTEKGKDVELRCDPISGHTALYWYRQSLGQGLEFLIYFQGNSAPDKSGLPSDRFSAERTGGSVSTLTIQRTQQEDSAVYLCASSFTGVETQYFGPGTRLLVL.

The V call is TRBV19, the J call TRBJ1-4, with 12 bases that match TRBD1. This CDR3 has 16 residues. CDR1 is LNHDA, CDR2 SQIVND, per germline (reference sequence). With 3 bases clipped from V and 7 bases from J, the junction kept 6 bases outside the gene matches. The DNA for the CDR3 is TGTGCCAGTAGTATGCCTCGGGACAGGGGGCCTGAAAAACTGTTTTTT. Translated, it gives CASSMPRDRGPEKLFF.

This clone was detected only once. The chain recombines TRBV6-1 with TRBJ1-2; TRBD1 might be the D (5 bases). Germline V gene sequence: CDR1 MNHNS, CDR2 SASEGT. This CDR3 has 16 amino acids. Trimming removed 2 bases at V and 1 base at J, with 14 bases between. CDR3 amino acids: CASSEWFRADNYGYTF. CDR3 DNA sequence: TGTGCCAGCAGTGAATGGTTCAGGGCAGATAACTATGGCTACACCTTC.

This clone was observed a single time. This chain uses TRBV5-8 with TRBJ2-1, with no clear D. The CDR3 is 10 amino acids. CDR1 is SGHTS and CDR2 is YDEGEE in the germline V gene. V gave up 3 bases and J gave up 8 bases, with 3 bases separating them. The CDR3 region is CASSSYEQFF. Here the CDR3 DNA reads TGTGCCAGCAGCTCATATGAGCAGTTCTTC.

The V call is TRBV6-5, the J call TRBJ1-2, with D possibly being TRBD1 (6 bases). The CDR3 consists of 13 residues. Germline assignment: CDR1 MNHEY and CDR2 SVGAGI. The V end was cut by 5 bases, the J end by 6 bases, with 13 bases between. Here the CDR3 reads CASSPRGADGYTF. In DNA form, the CDR3 reads TGTGCCAGCAGTCCCAGGGGTGCGGATGGCTACACCTTC.

The rearrangement joins TRBV30 to TRBJ2-7; the match to TRBD2 covers 15 bases. The CDR3 has 15 amino acids. Germline CDR1 is GTSNPN and CDR2 is SVGIG (reference sequence). V gave up 5 bases and J gave up 4 bases; unmatched junction bases: 6. The CDR3 here is CAWGPGLAGGYEQYF. CDR3 in DNA: TGTGCCTGGGGTCCGGGACTAGCGGGGGGATACGAGCAGTACTTC.

This clone was seen just once. This sequence joins TRBV18 and TRBJ1-1; D gene uncertain. The CDR3 runs to 15 residues. The ends were cut back, 1 base at V and 1 base at J, with 10 bases in the middle. CDR1 is KGHSH and CDR2 is LQKENI in the germline V gene. CDR3 in amino acids: CASSPRQGGNTEAFF. The CDR3 coding sequence is TGTGCCAGCTCACCACGGCAAGGAGGGAACACTGAAGCTTTCTTT.

The V gene is TRBV19, the J gene TRBJ1-2; the D is unclear. The V end was cut by 6 bases, the J end by 0 bases, with 17 bases between. Germline CDR1 is LNHDA and CDR2 is SQIVND (reference sequence). The CDR3 is 16 residues long. The CDR3 loop is CASRHGGPAANYGYTF. As DNA, the CDR3 is TGTGCCAGTAGGCATGGCGGGCCAGCAGCTAACTATGGCTACACCTTC.